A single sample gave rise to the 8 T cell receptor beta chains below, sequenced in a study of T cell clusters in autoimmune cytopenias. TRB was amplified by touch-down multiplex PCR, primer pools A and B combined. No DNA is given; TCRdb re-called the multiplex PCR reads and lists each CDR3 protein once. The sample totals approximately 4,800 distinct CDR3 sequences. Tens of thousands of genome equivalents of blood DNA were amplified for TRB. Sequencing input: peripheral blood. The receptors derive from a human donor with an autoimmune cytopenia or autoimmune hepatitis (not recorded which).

The CDR3 loop reads CASSPPDGEKLFF. The chain combines TRBV18 with TRBJ1-4. This CDR3 is built from 13 residues. Germline-derived CDR1 and CDR2 are KGHSH and LQKENI.

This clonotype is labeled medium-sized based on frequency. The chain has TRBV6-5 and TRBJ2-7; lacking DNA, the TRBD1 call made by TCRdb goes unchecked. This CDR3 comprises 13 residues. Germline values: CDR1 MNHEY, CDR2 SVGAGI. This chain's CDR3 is CASSDPGKYEQYF.

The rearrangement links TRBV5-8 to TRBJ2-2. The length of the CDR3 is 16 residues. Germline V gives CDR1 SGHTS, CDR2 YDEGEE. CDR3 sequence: CASSLTGSFDAGELFF.

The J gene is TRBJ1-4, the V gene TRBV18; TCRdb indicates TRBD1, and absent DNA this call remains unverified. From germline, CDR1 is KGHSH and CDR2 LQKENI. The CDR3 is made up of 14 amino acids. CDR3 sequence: CASSPDRESEKLFF. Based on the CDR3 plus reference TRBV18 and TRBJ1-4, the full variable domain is NAGVMQNPRHLVRRRGQEARLRCSPMKGHSHVYWYRQLPEEGLKFMVYLQKENIIDESGMPKERFSAEFPKEGPSILRIQQVVRGDSAAYFCASSPDRESEKLFFGSGTQLSVL.

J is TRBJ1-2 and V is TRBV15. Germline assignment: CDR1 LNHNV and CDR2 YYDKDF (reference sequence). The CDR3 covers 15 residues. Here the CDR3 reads CATSRDGTRSYGYTF.

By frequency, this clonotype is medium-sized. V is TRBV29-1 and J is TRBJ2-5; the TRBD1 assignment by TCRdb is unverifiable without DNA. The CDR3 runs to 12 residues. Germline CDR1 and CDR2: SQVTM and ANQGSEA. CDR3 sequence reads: CSVARVGETQYF.

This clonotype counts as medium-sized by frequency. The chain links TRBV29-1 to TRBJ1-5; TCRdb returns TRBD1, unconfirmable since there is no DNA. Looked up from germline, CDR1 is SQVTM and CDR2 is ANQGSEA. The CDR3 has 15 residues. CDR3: CSVGGTGDRDQPQHF.

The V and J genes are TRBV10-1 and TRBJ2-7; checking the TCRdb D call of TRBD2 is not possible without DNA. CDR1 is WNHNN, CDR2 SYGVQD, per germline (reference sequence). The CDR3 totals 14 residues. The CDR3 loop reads CASSVPSGTYEQYF.